The clone carrying this TCR beta chain has a count of ten or more. Its matching antigen is unknown. The data belong to a study of blood T cells in healthy people across ages. Study-level points and caveats: CMV status of donors was not determined, possibly confounding expanded clonotype changes. It was the long-lived donors that had more naive CD4+ cells and higher diversity than aged donors.

Each donor had roughly 10 milliliters of peripheral blood drawn. Each sample had at least 7 million PBMCs isolated. The CDR3 extends over 12 amino acids. Trimming took 1 base from V and 4 from J, leaving 7 bases between them. The germline V gene encodes CDR1 DFQATT and CDR2 SNEGSKA (reference sequence). A second 7 to 11 cycle PCR used barcoded and J-beta primers. TCRdb re-called the 5' RACE reads through MiXCR, storing one row per CDR3 protein. The table lists about 320,000 distinct CDR3 sequences, roughly 26% of them singletons. This TCR came from a woman aged 65 to 85 in good health. Sequenced material: blood. This chain uses TRBV20-1 with TRBJ1-1, with D unclear. CDR3 coding DNA: TGCAGTGCTAGAGGTGGGGTCACTGAAGCTTTCTTT. Translation: CSARGGVTEAFF.